These 15 T cell receptor beta chains were sequenced from one sample in a study of cytomegalovirus exposure and HLA in healthy donors. PCR employed 60 Vbeta and 13 Jbeta primers. Method: immunoSEQ multiplex PCR; TCRdb's copy keeps in-frame clones and lacks some. The sample consists of approximately 53,000 clones, around 82% of them appearing once. The sample consisted of PBMCs. These receptors all stem from a man aged 30 to 45 in good health and CMV-seropositive.

V and J are TRBV5-1 and TRBJ1-2; tentatively, D is TRBD1 (6 bases). Trimming removed 0 bases from V and 7 bases from J, with 10 bases in between. Germline CDR1 and CDR2: SGHRS and YFSETQ. The CDR3 has 13 amino acids. CDR3 sequence: CASSLVGAGGYTF. In nucleotides, the CDR3 is TGCGCCAGCAGCTTGGTGGGGGCCGGTGGCTACACCTTC.

The chain joins TRBV28 to TRBJ2-7, with TRBD2 as a possible D gene (6 bases). V dropped 3 bases and J dropped 3 bases, with 9 bases sitting between them. The CDR3 has 13 amino acids. Germline values: CDR1 MDHEN, CDR2 SYDVKM. CDR3 residues: CASSFLGGYEQYF. CDR3 in DNA: TGTGCCAGCAGTTTTTTGGGGGGCTACGAGCAGTACTTC.

V and J are TRBV9 and TRBJ1-1; D not resolved. Germline assignment: CDR1 SGDLS and CDR2 YYNGEE. The CDR3 length is 14 residues. V was pared by 0 bases and J by 1 base, with 7 bases between. CDR3 loop: CASSVGHPNTEAFF. Here the CDR3 DNA reads TGTGCCAGCAGCGTAGGGCACCCGAACACTGAAGCTTTCTTT. Variable domain in full (rest from reference TRBV9 and TRBJ1-1): DSGVTQTPKHLITATGQRVTLRCSPRSGDLSVYWYQQSLDQGLQFLIQYYNGEERAKGNILERFSAQQFPDLHSELNLSSLELGDSALYFCASSVGHPNTEAFFGQGTRLTVV.

The chain uses TRBV9 and TRBJ2-5; TRBD2 matches 8 bases. In germline, CDR1 is SGDLS, CDR2 YYNGEE. V dropped 2 bases and J dropped 5; count of bases not matched to a gene: 8. The length of the CDR3 is 15 residues. The CDR3 DNA sequence: TGTGCCAGCAGCGTGTACGGGGGGGCCTCGGAGACCCAGTACTTC. Translating gives CASSVYGGASETQYF. The full variable domain, rest sourced from reference TRBV9 and TRBJ2-5, is DSGVTQTPKHLITATGQRVTLRCSPRSGDLSVYWYQQSLDQGLQFLIQYYNGEERAKGNILERFSAQQFPDLHSELNLSSLELGDSALYFCASSVYGGASETQYFGPGTRLLVL.

CDR3 residues: CASRGTGSNTEAFF. The CDR3 coding sequence is TGCGCCAGCAGAGGGACAGGGTCGAACACTGAAGCTTTCTTT. The gene calls are TRBV5-1 and TRBJ1-1; 9 bases agree with TRBD1. The CDR3 is 14 amino acids. Germline CDR1 reads SGHRS; CDR2 reads YFSETQ. The J segment lost 1 base and the V segment lost 5 bases, leaving 3 bases of the junction unmatched.

This chain uses TRBV2 with TRBJ2-7, with TRBD1 matching over 7 bases. With 6 bases clipped from V and 2 bases from J, the junction kept 13 bases outside the gene matches. From germline, CDR1 is SNHLY and CDR2 FYNNEI. This CDR3 spans 16 amino acids. The CDR3 protein is CASRTGKVMSPYEQYF. DNA of the CDR3: TGTGCCAGCAGGACAGGGAAAGTTATGAGCCCCTACGAGCAGTACTTC.

The rearrangement joins TRBV5-1 to TRBJ2-7, with D tentatively TRBD2 (5 bases). V was trimmed by 7 bases and J by 4 bases, leaving 15 bases between them. The CDR3 has 13 amino acids. CDR1 and CDR2 from the germline V gene are SGHRS and YFSETQ. CDR3 amino acids: CASGPEARYEQYF. DNA of the CDR3: TGCGCCAGCGGTCCGGAGGCTAGGTACGAGCAGTACTTC.

V gene TRBV6-5 combines with J gene TRBJ1-2, with 10 bases fitting TRBD1. The CDR3 is 15 amino acids. Germline-derived CDR1 and CDR2 are MNHEY and SVGAGI. Trimming took 5 bases from V and 3 from J; bases not matched to a gene: 6. This CDR3 is CASSQGQGGDYGYTF. Written as DNA, the CDR3 is TGTGCCAGCAGTCAAGGACAGGGGGGTGACTATGGCTACACCTTC.

This clone was seen only once. V usage is TRBV5-1 and J usage is TRBJ2-3, with D possibly TRBD1 on 6 matching bases. Germline-derived CDR1 and CDR2 are SGHRS and YFSETQ. V shed 1 base and J shed 2 bases, with 14 bases lying between them. This CDR3 has 16 amino acids. CDR3 nucleotides: TGCGCCAGCAGCTTGAAGCAGGGGACCGTCACAGATACGCAGTATTTT. This translates into CASSLKQGTVTDTQYF.

The rearrangement joins TRBV2 to TRBJ2-5; D possibly corresponds to TRBD1 (8 bases). The V and J ends lost 11 bases and 2 bases respectively, with 12 bases between them. In germline, CDR1 is SNHLY, CDR2 FYNNEI. CDR3 size: 12 residues. CDR3 in amino acids: CAGQGLQETQYF. As DNA, the CDR3 is TGTGCCGGACAGGGACTACAAGAGACCCAGTACTTC.

The chain links TRBV19 to TRBJ1-1, with TRBD1 identical over 12 bases. Germline V CDR1 and CDR2: LNHDA, SQIVND (reference sequence). The CDR3 length is 13 residues. The V segment lost 10 bases and the J segment 6 bases; nucleotides outside the gene matches: 6. The CDR3 region is CATQGQGAAEAFF. CDR3 in DNA: TGTGCCACCCAGGGACAGGGGGCCGCTGAAGCTTTCTTT.

The gene calls are TRBV7-9 and TRBJ2-4; 8 nucleotides align to TRBD2. This CDR3 comprises 14 residues. The J segment lost 8 bases and the V segment lost 1 base, leaving 4 bases of the junction unmatched. Germline values: CDR1 SEHNR, CDR2 FQNEAQ (reference sequence). This CDR3 reads CASSLGAGGYIQYF. DNA of the CDR3: TGTGCCAGCAGCTTAGGCGCGGGGGGATACATTCAGTACTTC.

This rearrangement joins TRBV29-1 to TRBJ1-1, with 9 bases identical to TRBD1. The CDR3 runs to 18 residues. Germline V gene sequence: CDR1 SQVTM, CDR2 ANQGSEA. V lost 0 bases to trimming and J lost 10 bases; unmatched junction nucleotides: 21. In DNA form, the CDR3 reads TGCAGCGTTGAAGAACGTAAGGTCCTGTCGGGACAGGGTAGACTAGCTTTCTTT. Encoded protein: CSVEERKVLSGQGRLAFF.

The chain combines TRBV9 with TRBJ1-6, with a weak D call TRBD1 (6 bases). V was trimmed by 3 bases and J by 12 bases, leaving 13 bases between them. CDR1 is SGDLS and CDR2 is YYNGEE in the germline V gene. The CDR3 totals 13 residues. In nucleotides, the CDR3 is TGTGCCAGCAGCGCACAGGGAGGGGGACCCCTCCACTTT. It codes for CASSAQGGGPLHF.

This rearrangement joins TRBV4-1 to TRBJ2-7; 9 bases agree with TRBD2. V shed 3 bases, J shed 7 bases, and the junction held 10 bases outside the gene matches. The CDR3 extends over 15 amino acids. The germline CDR1 and CDR2 sequences are MGHRA and YSYEKL. CDR3: CASSHLASGAGEQYF. The CDR3 region has the DNA TGCGCCAGCAGCCACTTGGCTAGCGGGGCTGGGGAGCAGTACTTC.